A selection of T cell receptor beta chains follows, all from one sample in a study of T cell changes during pregnancy in multiple sclerosis. Produced via immunoSEQ multiplex PCR; TCRdb's table is partial and in-frame only. The sample shows approximately 44,000 clones, around 93% of them seen only once. The sequencing used CD4+ T cells from peripheral blood mononuclear cells, collected before pregnancy. The origin of the receptors is a female donor with multiple sclerosis, enrolled in a pregnancy study. CDR3s include the opening cysteine and the closing phenylalanine or tryptophan. The order of the fields is clone size, D gene, V gene, J gene, CDR3 DNA, CDR3 protein. The D gene is left open where the match is weak. The size field is filled for only some rows; it gives once, few, many or a size class.

once	TRBD1	TRBV2	TRBJ1-3	TGTGCCAGCAGCCGACAGGGGATCTTCTCTGGAAACACCATATATTTT	CASSRQGIFSGNTIYF
-	TRBD2	TRBV13	TRBJ2-1	TGTGCCAGCAGCTTAGTTATGCTAGCGGGGGGTCAGAATGAGCAGTTCTTC	CASSLVMLAGGQNEQFF
-	-	TRBV29-1	TRBJ2-2	TGCAGCGTTGACAGGGTTGATAGCACCGGGGAGCTGTTTTTT	CSVDRVDSTGELFF
-	TRBD1	TRBV14	TRBJ1-3	TGTGCCAGCAGCCAAGCAGGGGGCGCCGGAAACACCATATATTTT	CASSQAGGAGNTIYF
-	-	TRBV7-9	TRBJ1-2	TGTGCCAGCAGCTTCGGGGTGGACCATGGCTACACCTTC	CASSFGVDHGYTF
-	-	TRBV4-1	TRBJ1-1	TGCGCCAGCAGCCAAGAAGACAGGATCACTGAAGCTTTCTTT	CASSQEDRITEAFF
-	-	TRBV5-4	TRBJ1-1	TGTGCCAGCAGCCCCCGGGGAAACACTGAAGCTTTCTTT	CASSPRGNTEAFF
-	TRBD1	TRBV10-3	TRBJ2-2	TGTGCCATCAAACCGGGACAGGGGGCGCAAAACACCGGGGAGCTGTTTTTT	CAIKPGQGAQNTGELFF
-	-	TRBV23-1	TRBJ2-1	TGCGCCAGCAGTCCGAAACCGCCAGGGGTGGGAGACAATGAGCAGTTCTTC	CASSPKPPGVGDNEQFF
-	TRBD2	TRBV15	TRBJ2-2	TGTGCCACCAACCTAGGCGGGGGGCACGGCGGGGAGCTGTTTTTT	CATNLGGGHGGELFF
once	-	TRBV2	TRBJ2-5	TGTGCCAGCAGTGAAGGGGACACCGAGACCCAGTACTTC	CASSEGDTETQYF
-	-	TRBV6-5	TRBJ1-1	TGTGCCAGCAGTTACCGCGGGGCAAACACTGAAGCTTTCTTT	CASSYRGANTEAFF
-	-	TRBV6-5	TRBJ2-7	TGTGCCAGCAGTCGGGAGTACGAGCAGTACTTC	CASSREYEQYF
-	-	TRBV19	TRBJ1-1	TGTGCCAGTAGTATTAGGCAAGGTGGGCACACTGAAGCTTTCTTT	CASSIRQGGHTEAFF
few	TRBD1	TRBV6-5	TRBJ1-2	TGTGCCAGCAGTTTCGACGGACAGGGTAGTCGCTACACCTTC	CASSFDGQGSRYTF
-	-	TRBV27	TRBJ1-2	TGTGCCAGCAGCCGTGCCCGGGGGGTGGATGGCTACACCTTC	CASSRARGVDGYTF
-	TRBD1	TRBV19	TRBJ1-5	TGTGCCAGTAGCAAAGACAGGGGTGGACAGCCCCAGCATTTT	CASSKDRGGQPQHF
-	-	TRBV9	TRBJ2-7	TGTGCCAGCAGCGTAGGCGGAAGCTCCTACGAGCAGTACTTC	CASSVGGSSYEQYF
-	TRBD1	TRBV18	TRBJ2-7	TGTGCCAGCTCAGGACAGGGGGCGCCGTACGAGCAGTACTTC	CASSGQGAPYEQYF
few	TRBD1	TRBV19	TRBJ1-1	TGTGCCAGTAGTATAAAGGGGGCAAGGACTGAAGCTTTCTTT	CASSIKGARTEAFF
-	-	TRBV23-1	TRBJ1-5	TGCGCCAGCATCGGGGGGCAGCCCCAGCATTTT	CASIGGQPQHF
-	TRBD1	TRBV5-8	TRBJ2-7	TGTGCCAGCACCCGGTACGGACAGGCGGGCTACGAGCAGTACTTC	CASTRYGQAGYEQYF
-	-	TRBV6-1	TRBJ1-5	TGTGCCAGCAGCCCCACGGGGGGCAATCAGCCCCAGCATTTT	CASSPTGGNQPQHF
-	-	TRBV5-1	TRBJ2-1	TGCGCCAGCAGGGGCCACAATGAGCAGTTCTTC	CASRGHNEQFF
-	-	TRBV2	TRBJ2-2	TGTGCCAGCAGGGGGGCGTACACCGGGGAGCTGTTTTTT	CASRGAYTGELFF
-	-	TRBV12-5	TRBJ1-6	TGTGCTAGTGGTTTGGATGGGGGGGTAAAGAATTCACCCCTCCACTTT	CASGLDGGVKNSPLHF
once	-	TRBV9	TRBJ2-7	TGTGCCAGCAGCGTAGGTGTCGCCCGGAACAGGGTCGAGCAGTACTTC	CASSVGVARNRVEQYF
-	TRBD1	TRBV19	TRBJ1-5	TGTGCCAGTAGTGCATATCTTCGGGACAGGGCTAGCAATCAGCCCCAGCATTTT	CASSAYLRDRASNQPQHF
-	-	TRBV19	TRBJ1-4	TGTGCCAGTAGTATAGTCACGAGTGAAAAACTGTTTTTT	CASSIVTSEKLFF
-	TRBD2	TRBV11-2	TRBJ2-2	TGTGCCAGCAGCTTGAGACTAGCGGGGGCGAACACCGGGGAGCTGTTTTTT	CASSLRLAGANTGELFF
-	-	TRBV30	TRBJ2-2	TGTGCCTGGAGTGAGAGGAACACCGGGGAGCTGTTTTTT	CAWSERNTGELFF
-	TRBD1	TRBV7-2	TRBJ1-1	TGTGCCAGCAGCATCGGACAGGGTGTTACTGAAGCTTTCTTT	CASSIGQGVTEAFF
-	-	TRBV5-1	TRBJ2-7	TGCGCCAGCAGCTTGGACTACCGGACAAGGATCGAGCAGTACTTC	CASSLDYRTRIEQYF
few	TRBD1	TRBV7-6	TRBJ1-6	TGTGCCAGCAGCTCCGGATTGGGACAGGGAAATTCACCCCTCCACTTT	CASSSGLGQGNSPLHF
-	TRBD2	TRBV9	TRBJ2-7	TGTGCCAGCAGCGCGCTAGCGGGGGGCTACGAGCAGTACTTC	CASSALAGGYEQYF
once	-	TRBV2	TRBJ2-7	TGTGCCAGCAGGCGCCAAACAGGCCCCTACGAGCAGTACTTC	CASRRQTGPYEQYF
-	TRBD2	TRBV25-1	TRBJ2-2	TGTGCCAGCAGCCCTGGGCGGGGGACTTTTACCGGGGAGCTGTTTTTT	CASSPGRGTFTGELFF
-	-	TRBV6-5	TRBJ2-7	TGTGCCAGCAGGGCCCCAGGGAACGGGTACGAGCAGTACTTC	CASRAPGNGYEQYF
-	-	TRBV9	TRBJ1-2	TGTGCCAGCAGCGTAGGCTTCGGACAGAACAACTATGGCTACACCTTC	CASSVGFGQNNYGYTF
-	TRBD2	TRBV9	TRBJ2-1	TGTGCCAGCACGGCGGGGGGGCCTTACAATGAGCAGTTCTTC	CASTAGGPYNEQFF
-	TRBD1	TRBV5-1	TRBJ1-1	TGCGCCAGCAGACCCGGGACAGATAACACTGAAGCTTTCTTT	CASRPGTDNTEAFF
once	-	TRBV6-5	TRBJ2-7	TGTGCCAGCAGTGTGCGGGGGCGCTACGAGCAGTACTTC	CASSVRGRYEQYF
-	-	TRBV4-3	TRBJ1-4	TGCGCCAGCAGCGGGGAGGAGGTGGGAGAAAAACTGTTTTTT	CASSGEEVGEKLFF
few	-	TRBV19	TRBJ1-1	TGTGCCAGTACCAAAGACAGGTCGGCTTTCTTT	CASTKDRSAFF
-	TRBD2	TRBV4-3	TRBJ2-3	TGCGCCAGCAGCCTTAGCGGGGGGGCTAGCACAGATACGCAGTATTTT	CASSLSGGASTDTQYF
-	TRBD2	TRBV5-5	TRBJ2-1	TGTGCCAGCAGCGGCGGGACTAGCGCCTACAATGAGCAGTTCTTC	CASSGGTSAYNEQFF
-	TRBD1	TRBV29-1	TRBJ1-2	TGCAGCGTTGGTGAAGGGGGCAACTATGGCTACACCTTC	CSVGEGGNYGYTF
-	-	TRBV9	TRBJ1-1	TGTGCCAGCAGGGGAGAGAACACTGAAGCTTTCTTT	CASRGENTEAFF
-	-	TRBV4-3	TRBJ1-2	TGCGCCAGCAGCCAAGATGGAAGGGAAAGCGGCTATGGCTACACCTTC	CASSQDGRESGYGYTF
-	TRBD1	TRBV7-8	TRBJ1-2	TGTGCCAGCAGCTTAGGGGGGACAGGTGGCTACACCTTC	CASSLGGTGGYTF
-	TRBD1	TRBV25-1	TRBJ1-1	TGTGCCAGCAGTGAAGTGACAGGGTGGAACACTGAAGCTTTCTTT	CASSEVTGWNTEAFF
-	TRBD1	TRBV7-8	TRBJ1-6	TGTGCCAGCAGCCCGGGACAGGGGTTTCGTAATTCACCCCTCCACTTT	CASSPGQGFRNSPLHF
few	-	TRBV4-2	TRBJ1-4	TGTGCCAGCAGCCTAGGCGGGGGGGGGCAGGGGAATGAAAAACTGTTTTTT	CASSLGGGGQGNEKLFF
-	TRBD1	TRBV4-3	TRBJ2-1	TGCGCCAGCAGCCAAGAACAGGGGACGGGGTACAATGAGCAGTTCTTC	CASSQEQGTGYNEQFF
-	TRBD1	TRBV4-2	TRBJ1-1	TGTGCCAGCAGCCAAGATGGGACAGTTGGGACTGAAGCTTTCTTT	CASSQDGTVGTEAFF
-	-	TRBV5-4	TRBJ2-5	TGTGCCAGCAGTTCCCAGGGAATGCAGAAGACCCAGTACTTC	CASSSQGMQKTQYF
-	TRBD1	TRBV9	TRBJ2-1	TGTGCCAGCAGCGTAGAGGGGACAGTCCTCTACAATGAGCAGTTCTTC	CASSVEGTVLYNEQFF
-	-	TRBV7-3	TRBJ1-1	TGTGCCAGCAGCCCCGGTAGGGGGAGCACTGAAGCTTTCTTT	CASSPGRGSTEAFF